The rows below give T cell receptor beta chains drawn from one sample of a study of blood T cell repertoires in COVID-19. Clones were read by immunoSEQ multiplex PCR, and TCRdb kept only the in-frame ones, dropping some. This sample yields roughly 260,000 clones, of which around 90% are seen a single time; approximately 2% belongs to the top ten. The sequencing sample was made of PBMCs or T cells enriched from blood (not recorded which). These receptors were obtained from a woman aged 18 to 35 who had recovered from COVID-19. The CDR3 runs from the conserved cysteine through the conserved F or W. A D gene is named only where the DNA matches it firmly. Some rows mark clone size as missing; the rest say once, few, many or name a class of expanded clone.

j_gene,v_gene,abundance,d_gene,CDR3nt,CDR3aa
TRBJ1-3,TRBV7-2,NA,TRBD1,TGTGCCAGCAGCTGGGACAGGGGAAGAAGGACCATATATTTT,CASSWDRGRRTIYF
TRBJ2-1,TRBV7-9,NA,TRBD1,TGTGCCAGCAGCTTATACCGGGAAGGTAGGGACAGGTACTACAATGAGCAGTTCTTC,CASSLYREGRDRYYNEQFF
TRBJ2-1,TRBV6-5,once,NA,TGTGCCAGCAGTCGACCCCGGACTCTTTACAATGAGCAGTTCTTC,CASSRPRTLYNEQFF
TRBJ2-1,TRBV18,NA,TRBD1,TGTGCCAGCTCACCCGGACAGGGACGGAATGAGCAGTTCTTC,CASSPGQGRNEQFF
TRBJ1-2,TRBV10-3,NA,TRBD1,TGTGCCATCAGTGAACAGGGGAGAAACTATGGCTACACCTTC,CAISEQGRNYGYTF
TRBJ1-1,TRBV14,NA,NA,TGTGCCAGCAGCCCCCACGACAGGTCCGTGGTAGCTTTCTTT,CASSPHDRSVVAFF
TRBJ2-3,TRBV14,NA,NA,TGTGCCAGCAACGGACTATCTAGCACAGATACGCAGTATTTT,CASNGLSSTDTQYF
TRBJ1-2,TRBV4-3,NA,TRBD1,TGCGCCAGCAGCCGGGACAGAGGTTATGGCTACACCTTC,CASSRDRGYGYTF
TRBJ2-7,TRBV7-2,NA,TRBD2,TGTGCCAGCACGACTCTAGCGGGATCCTACGAGCAGTACTTC,CASTTLAGSYEQYF
TRBJ2-7,TRBV21-1,NA,NA,TGTGCCAGCAGCAAAGAGGGGGGGACAGGGTGGTACGAGCAGTACTTC,CASSKEGGTGWYEQYF
TRBJ1-1,TRBV9,NA,TRBD1,TGTGCCAGCAGCGTTGGGACAGGGGGCGTTTCTGCTTTCTTT,CASSVGTGGVSAFF
TRBJ2-7,TRBV15,NA,NA,TGTGCCACATCCCACTCGGCGGCCTACGAGCAGTACTTC,CATSHSAAYEQYF
TRBJ1-6,TRBV27,once,NA,TGTGCCAGCAGTTACCTTAGACGGGATTCAGCCCTCCACTTT,CASSYLRRDSALHF
TRBJ2-7,TRBV19,NA,TRBD2,TGTGCCAGTAGTATCCTTTATATTAGCGGGGGCACCTACGAGCAGTACTTC,CASSILYISGGTYEQYF
TRBJ1-1,TRBV3-1/TRBV3-2,NA,NA,TGTGCCAGCAGCCAAGATACCGGCAGCGGCACTGAAGCTTTCTTT,CASSQDTGSGTEAFF
TRBJ1-3,TRBV10-3,once,NA,TGTGCCATCAGTACAGGACATCCACTCTCTGGAAACACCATATATTTT,CAISTGHPLSGNTIYF
TRBJ1-2,TRBV11-2,NA,NA,TGTGCCTCCGGACCTCTGGGCAGGGTCTATGGCTACACCTTC,CASGPLGRVYGYTF
TRBJ2-6,TRBV7-7,NA,NA,TGTGCTAGCAGCTCCCCCAGGGGACCCGGGGCCAACGTCCTGACTTTC,CASSSPRGPGANVLTF
TRBJ1-2,TRBV6-5,NA,NA,TGTGCCAGCAGTCGCGGTCATTTTGGCTACACCTTC,CASSRGHFGYTF
TRBJ2-3,TRBV24-1,NA,TRBD1,TGTGCCACCAGTTCGCCCCGACAGGGGAGCACAGATACGCAGTATTTT,CATSSPRQGSTDTQYF
TRBJ1-3,TRBV19,NA,NA,TGTGCCAGTCAGACGCAGGCTACGAGAAACACCATATATTTT,CASQTQATRNTIYF
TRBJ1-1,TRBV24-1,NA,TRBD1,TGTGCCACCAGCACCGGGACAGGGGGGCCTGAAGCTTTCTTT,CATSTGTGGPEAFF
TRBJ1-2,TRBV4-2,once,NA,TGTGCCAGCAGCCAAGAAGGCCGGAGCTATGGCTACACCTTC,CASSQEGRSYGYTF
TRBJ2-7,TRBV2,NA,NA,TGTGCCAGCTGTTTCGTCGTTCAGGTCGAGCAGTACTTC,CASCFVVQVEQYF
TRBJ1-2,TRBV5-6,NA,NA,TGTGCCAGCAGCTTGTTCGGGGGTACCTATGGCTACACCTTC,CASSLFGGTYGYTF
TRBJ1-2,TRBV28,NA,TRBD1,TGTGCCAGCAGTTCCTCGCCGACAGGGGGCTATGGCTACACCTTC,CASSSSPTGGYGYTF
TRBJ2-3,TRBV10-3,NA,NA,TGTGCCATCAGTGAGATCGGGAGCACAGATACGCAGTATTTT,CAISEIGSTDTQYF
TRBJ1-5,TRBV19,NA,NA,TGTGCCAGTAGTATACAGGTGCCCTGGCCCCAGCATTTT,CASSIQVPWPQHF
TRBJ2-7,TRBV6-5,NA,NA,TGTGCCAGCAAAACCCGAGAGTCCTACGAGCAGTACTTC,CASKTRESYEQYF
TRBJ2-3,TRBV3-1/TRBV3-2,NA,NA,TGTGCCAGCAGCCAGGGAGAGACCACAGATACGCAGTATTTT,CASSQGETTDTQYF
TRBJ1-2,TRBV9,once,NA,TGTGCCAGCAGCGCACAGACTCCAGGGGTAGGCGATGGCTACACCTTC,CASSAQTPGVGDGYTF
TRBJ1-3,TRBV5-6,NA,NA,TGTGCCAGCAGCTTGTACAGGGCGAACACCATATATTTT,CASSLYRANTIYF
TRBJ1-2,TRBV6-5,NA,NA,TGTGCCAGCAGAATAGCAGGGGTATTGGATGGCTACACCTTC,CASRIAGVLDGYTF
TRBJ2-5,TRBV7-6,NA,TRBD2,TGTGCCAGCAGCTTATCGGGACTAGCGGGAGCCCAAGAGACCCAGTACTTC,CASSLSGLAGAQETQYF
TRBJ2-7,TRBV11-2,once,NA,TGTGCCAGCAGCTTAGATGGTAGGGGAGGCTTCGAGCAGTACTTC,CASSLDGRGGFEQYF
TRBJ1-1,TRBV6-2/TRBV6-3,NA,NA,TGTGCCAGCAGTTCGGACAGAATCCCTTCCCTGTACGAGAACACTGAAGCTTTCTTT,CASSSDRIPSLYENTEAFF
TRBJ1-2,TRBV19,NA,TRBD1,TGTGCCAGTAGCCAGGGGGCCCGTGGCTACACCTTC,CASSQGARGYTF
TRBJ1-4,TRBV2,NA,TRBD1,TGTGCCAGCAGCTCCGGGACAGGAGGGGAAAAACTGTTTTTT,CASSSGTGGEKLFF
TRBJ1-5,TRBV6-1,once,TRBD1,TGTGCCAGCAGTGAAGCCCTGGGACAGGGGGCTGTTCAGCCCCAGCATTTT,CASSEALGQGAVQPQHF
TRBJ2-2,TRBV4-1,NA,TRBD2,TGCGCCAGCAGCCTGCCGGGACTAGCGCCCGGGGAGCTGTTTTTT,CASSLPGLAPGELFF
TRBJ1-5,TRBV10-3,NA,NA,TGTGCCATCAGTGTCGGAGGGGTGGGGCTTAATCAGCCCCAGCATTTT,CAISVGGVGLNQPQHF